These 28 T cell receptor beta chains originate from one sample sequenced in a study of cytomegalovirus exposure and HLA in healthy donors. Amplification used 60 Vbeta primers and 13 Jbeta primers. Produced via immunoSEQ multiplex PCR; TCRdb's table is partial and in-frame only. The sample records some 160,000 clones, approximately 80% being singletons. The sample taken for sequencing was PBMCs. The receptors here all came from a male donor in good health and CMV-seronegative.

The V and J genes are TRBV5-1 and TRBJ2-2; TRBD2 aligns across 9 bases. The J segment lost 0 bases and the V segment lost 5 bases, leaving 5 bases of the junction unmatched. The CDR3 runs to 16 residues. Looked up from germline, CDR1 is SGHRS and CDR2 is YFSETQ. The CDR3 reads CASSPLAGANTGELFF. The CDR3 coding sequence is TGCGCCAGCAGTCCCTTAGCGGGGGCGAACACCGGGGAGCTGTTTTTT.

The table lists this clone with a count of one. The genes are TRBV9 and TRBJ2-7, with 8 positions matching TRBD2. This CDR3 is 16 amino acids long. Germline CDR1 SGDLS, CDR2 YYNGEE. The J segment lost 7 bases and the V segment lost 1 base, leaving 13 bases of the junction unmatched. The CDR3 DNA follows: TGTGCCAGCAGCGTAACTGGGCGGGAGGAACCGGGGGAGCAGTACTTC. It is translated as CASSVTGREEPGEQYF.

The chain couples TRBV10-2 to TRBJ1-5, with 10 nucleotides matching TRBD1. This CDR3 has 17 residues. The J segment lost 7 bases and the V segment lost 2 bases, leaving 11 bases of the junction unmatched. Per germline, CDR1 WSHSY and CDR2 SAAADI. The CDR3 DNA follows: TGCGCCAGCAGTGAGCCTACCGAGACAGGGGGCAGGCAGCCCCAGCATTTT. Translation: CASSEPTETGGRQPQHF.

The chain links TRBV19 to TRBJ2-3, with TRBD1 identical over 9 bases. Germline lookup yields CDR1 LNHDA and CDR2 SQIVND (reference sequence). The CDR3 runs 15 residues. The trim removed 5 bases at V and 1 base at J, leaving 4 bases unmatched. The CDR3 sequence: CASSDRQGGTDTQYF. The DNA of the CDR3 is TGTGCCAGTAGTGATAGACAGGGGGGCACAGATACGCAGTATTTT.

The chain recombines TRBV7-9 with TRBJ2-7; tentatively, D is TRBD2 (5 bases). With 5 bases removed from V and 6 bases from J, the gap between germline ends came to 14 bases. The CDR3 loop spans 13 amino acids. Germline V CDR1 and CDR2: SEHNR, FQNEAQ (reference sequence). The CDR3 loop reads CASSPTLTSEQYF. CDR3 coding DNA: TGTGCCAGCAGCCCTACCCTCACTAGCGAGCAGTACTTC.

Only a few counts were recorded for this clone. The rearrangement links TRBV5-1 to TRBJ2-3, with 11 bases lining up with TRBD2. The CDR3 has 17 residues. Germline-derived CDR1 and CDR2 are SGHRS and YFSETQ. The junction had 7 bases not matched to a gene; V was cut back by 1 base and J by 3 bases. The DNA for the CDR3 is TGCGCCAGCAGCTTGACAGGGACTAGCGGACAAACAGATACGCAGTATTTT. Protein product: CASSLTGTSGQTDTQYF.

The chain employs TRBV7-8 and TRBJ2-5; 7 bases agree with TRBD1. The germline CDR1 and CDR2 sequences are SGHVS and FQNEAQ. The CDR3 is made up of 14 amino acids. V was pared by 1 base and J by 4 bases, with 3 bases of the junction left unmatched. The CDR3 DNA reads TGTGCCAGCAGCTTAGACCAGGGGGTAGAGACCCAGTACTTC. As protein: CASSLDQGVETQYF.

The chain recombines TRBV4-2 with TRBJ1-3; maybe TRBD1 (6 bases). Trimming shortened V by 2 bases and J by 0 bases, and 8 bases separated the two germline ends. Germline V gene data show CDR1 as LGHNA and CDR2 as YNFKEQ. CDR3 size: 15 residues. CDR3 nucleotide sequence: TGTGCCAGCAGCCAACGGGACACCTCTGGAAACACCATATATTTT. This translates into CASSQRDTSGNTIYF.

The genes are TRBV29-1 and TRBJ2-1, with TRBD1 matching 11 bases. The germline gives CDR1 SQVTM, CDR2 ANQGSEA. This CDR3 has 16 residues. The V and J ends lost 7 bases and 9 bases, in that order; junction bases with no gene match: 17. For the CDR3, the DNA is TGCAGCGGAATTTCTTCCGGGACAGGGGGATTAGGTGAGCAGTTCTTC. Protein: CSGISSGTGGLGEQFF.

The chain combines TRBV28 with TRBJ1-1; unclear D gene. The CDR3 sequence is 16 residues long. Germline V lookup: CDR1 MDHEN, CDR2 SYDVKM. Between the trimmed V and J ends, which lost 8 bases and 5 bases, there was a span of 24 bases. CDR3 sequence (DNA): TGTGCCAGCTTTCCCCTCCCCCTAGGTGGATTGACTGAAGCTTTCTTT. Protein product: CASFPLPLGGLTEAFF.

This chain links TRBV6-6 with TRBJ2-2, with D possibly matching TRBD2 (5 bases). Per germline, CDR1 MNHNY and CDR2 SVGAGI (reference sequence). The CDR3 spans 15 residues. With 10 bases removed from V and 3 bases from J, the gap between germline ends came to 18 bases. This chain's CDR3 is CATPLSQDYTGELFF. The CDR3 nucleotides read TGTGCCACCCCCCTATCCCAGGACTACACCGGGGAGCTGTTTTTT.

The chain has TRBV7-3 and TRBJ1-5, with TRBD1 matching 8 bases. The V segment lost 5 bases and the J segment 7 bases; nucleotides outside the gene matches: 4. The CDR3 loop spans 13 amino acids. Germline V gene lookup returns CDR1 SGHTA and CDR2 FQGTGA. The CDR3 spells CASSQDREQPQHF. The CDR3 DNA follows: TGTGCCAGCAGCCAGGACAGGGAACAGCCCCAGCATTTT.

The genes are TRBV6-6 and TRBJ1-5; D uncertain. The CDR3 sequence is 12 residues long. Trimming pared 4 bases from V and 6 bases from J, leaving 7 bases between. From germline, CDR1 is MNHNY and CDR2 SVGAGI (reference sequence). CDR3 loop: CASSSPPQPQHF. The DNA for the CDR3 is TGTGCCAGCAGTTCCCCTCCTCAGCCCCAGCATTTT.

The chain carries TRBV18 and TRBJ2-5, with TRBD1 matching over 9 bases. Trimming took 3 bases from V and 6 from J; bases not matched to a gene: 8. The CDR3 length is 15 residues. In germline, CDR1 is KGHSH, CDR2 LQKENI. This chain's CDR3 is CASSPYGTGIKTQYF. DNA of the CDR3: TGTGCCAGCTCACCTTACGGGACAGGGATAAAGACCCAGTACTTC.

This clone was counted once. V gene TRBV7-6 combines with J gene TRBJ2-1; TRBD2 matches 8 bases. V lost 2 bases to trimming and J lost 7 bases; unmatched junction nucleotides: 10. In germline, CDR1 is SGHVS, CDR2 FNYEAQ. CDR3 size: 16 residues. Written as DNA, the CDR3 is TGTGCCAGCAGCTTAAGAGCCAGCGGGAGTAGGAATGAGCAGTTCTTC. This sequence encodes CASSLRASGSRNEQFF.

V is TRBV7-3 and J is TRBJ2-1; D possibly corresponds to TRBD2 (6 bases). CDR1 is SGHTA, CDR2 FQGTGA, per germline. Between the trimmed V and J ends, which lost 5 bases and 10 bases, there was a span of 15 bases. This CDR3 region has 13 residues. The CDR3 DNA sequence: TGTGCCAGCAGCGGACTAAGGACTGACGAGCAGTTCTTC. Translating it yields CASSGLRTDEQFF.

V and J are TRBV6-6 and TRBJ2-7, with 11 bases aligning to TRBD2. Germline loops: CDR1 MNHNY, CDR2 SVGAGI (reference sequence). The V gene end was trimmed by 7 bases and the J gene end by 6 bases; junction bases not matched to a gene: 8. CDR3 length: 14 amino acids. CDR3 DNA sequence: TGTGCCAGCAACCTCGGGACTAGCGGACCCGAGCAGTACTTC. It codes for CASNLGTSGPEQYF.

Notes on this clone: This sample includes further DNA sequences coding for the same CDR3. The CDR3 sequence is CASSPTGPNTEAFF. The CDR3 DNA reads TGTGCCAGCAGTCCGACAGGGCCAAACACTGAAGCTTTCTTT. The V call is TRBV6-5, the J call TRBJ1-1, with 7 positions matching TRBD1. From germline, CDR1 is MNHEY and CDR2 SVGAGI. The junction had 5 bases not matched to a gene; V was cut back by 5 bases and J by 2 bases. The CDR3 has 14 amino acids.

This clone was counted a few times. The chain uses TRBV9 and TRBJ2-7, with TRBD2 identical over 7 bases. Unmatched junction bases numbered 7, after V lost 4 bases and J lost 0 bases. The germline V gene encodes CDR1 SGDLS and CDR2 YYNGEE. This CDR3 has 15 residues. The CDR3 DNA reads TGTGCCAGCAGCCTAGGGGAGGGGAGCTCCTACGAGCAGTACTTC. Its translation: CASSLGEGSSYEQYF.

The gene calls are TRBV11-3 and TRBJ2-7, with D unclear. This CDR3 contains 14 residues. Between the trimmed V and J ends, which lost 3 bases and 1 base, there was a span of 10 bases. Germline V gene data show CDR1 as SGHNT and CDR2 as YENEEA. As DNA, the CDR3 is TGTGCCAGCAGCTTGGGTAGACATTCCTACGAGCAGTACTTC. Protein: CASSLGRHSYEQYF.

Turning to this clone: This sample also contains other DNA sequences that code for the same CDR3. The chain has TRBV18 and TRBJ1-1; weak D call: TRBD1 (6 bases). CDR3 length: 14 amino acids. In germline, CDR1 is KGHSH, CDR2 LQKENI. Between the trimmed V and J ends, which lost 3 bases and 2 bases, there was a span of 10 bases. CDR3 in amino acids: CASSPTQGNTEAFF. The CDR3, as DNA: TGTGCCAGCTCACCTACACAGGGAAACACTGAAGCTTTCTTT.

The V and J genes are TRBV9 and TRBJ2-1; maybe TRBD1 (6 bases). V was shortened by 0 bases and J by 2 bases, with 12 bases between the two germline ends. CDR1 is SGDLS and CDR2 is YYNGEE in the germline V gene. This CDR3 spans 16 amino acids. CDR3 sequence reads: CASSVGTAVPYNEQFF. Here the CDR3 DNA reads TGTGCCAGCAGCGTAGGGACAGCGGTTCCCTACAATGAGCAGTTCTTC.

The chain has TRBV5-3 and TRBJ1-1; TRBD1 is a possible D gene (5 bases). TRBV5-3 is reported as an ORF; its role is uncertain. This CDR3 is 14 amino acids long. The V end was cut by 5 bases, the J end by 5 bases, with 16 bases between. The CDR3 DNA sequence: TGTGCCAGAAGTTATGCCCGGGGGTGTACTGAAGCTTTCTTT. Translation gives CARSYARGCTEAFF.

The V and J genes are TRBV4-1 and TRBJ2-3; TRBD2 aligns across 11 bases. Trimming cost V 0 bases and J 3 bases; bases outside gene matches: 2. CDR3 length: 16 amino acids. Germline CDR1 and CDR2: MGHRA and YSYEKL. Here the CDR3 DNA reads TGCGCCAGCAGCCAAGATCTAGCGGGGGGAACAGATACGCAGTATTTT. Its translation: CASSQDLAGGTDTQYF.

The chain joins TRBV7-8 to TRBJ2-5, with TRBD2 matching 7 bases. The CDR3 consists of 15 residues. Germline V gene data show CDR1 as SGHVS and CDR2 as FQNEAQ. V lost 1 base to trimming and J lost 3 bases; unmatched junction nucleotides: 5. For the CDR3, the DNA is TGTGCCAGCAGCTTAGGAGAGACTAGCAAAGAGACCCAGTACTTC. Its protein product is CASSLGETSKETQYF.

This clone was seen a few times. V is TRBV6-4 and J is TRBJ2-3; 7 positions match TRBD2. Germline CDR1 is MRHNA and CDR2 is SNTAGT. CDR3 length equals 18 residues. Trimming cost V 4 bases and J 0 bases; bases outside gene matches: 13. Here the CDR3 reads CASSARAASGTSTDTQYF. The DNA for the CDR3 is TGTGCCAGCAGTGCCCGGGCGGCTAGCGGAACCAGCACAGATACGCAGTATTTT.

The genes are TRBV5-4 and TRBJ1-1, with D uncertain. Germline V gene data show CDR1 as SGHNT and CDR2 as YYREEE (reference sequence). Trimming took 4 bases from V and 7 from J, leaving 17 bases between them. The CDR3 contains 14 residues. CDR3 amino acids: CASSPSRVVGEAFF. The CDR3 bases are TGTGCCAGCAGCCCCTCCCGGGTGGTTGGTGAAGCTTTCTTT.

The chain combines TRBV28 with TRBJ2-7; 12 bases line up with TRBD1. V gave up 2 bases and J gave up 5 bases; unmatched junction bases: 4. This CDR3 is 15 amino acids long. From germline, CDR1 is MDHEN and CDR2 SYDVKM. The CDR3 DNA reads TGTGCCAGCAGTTTAGCCGGGACAGGGGGCCACGAGCAGTACTTC. Its translation: CASSLAGTGGHEQYF.